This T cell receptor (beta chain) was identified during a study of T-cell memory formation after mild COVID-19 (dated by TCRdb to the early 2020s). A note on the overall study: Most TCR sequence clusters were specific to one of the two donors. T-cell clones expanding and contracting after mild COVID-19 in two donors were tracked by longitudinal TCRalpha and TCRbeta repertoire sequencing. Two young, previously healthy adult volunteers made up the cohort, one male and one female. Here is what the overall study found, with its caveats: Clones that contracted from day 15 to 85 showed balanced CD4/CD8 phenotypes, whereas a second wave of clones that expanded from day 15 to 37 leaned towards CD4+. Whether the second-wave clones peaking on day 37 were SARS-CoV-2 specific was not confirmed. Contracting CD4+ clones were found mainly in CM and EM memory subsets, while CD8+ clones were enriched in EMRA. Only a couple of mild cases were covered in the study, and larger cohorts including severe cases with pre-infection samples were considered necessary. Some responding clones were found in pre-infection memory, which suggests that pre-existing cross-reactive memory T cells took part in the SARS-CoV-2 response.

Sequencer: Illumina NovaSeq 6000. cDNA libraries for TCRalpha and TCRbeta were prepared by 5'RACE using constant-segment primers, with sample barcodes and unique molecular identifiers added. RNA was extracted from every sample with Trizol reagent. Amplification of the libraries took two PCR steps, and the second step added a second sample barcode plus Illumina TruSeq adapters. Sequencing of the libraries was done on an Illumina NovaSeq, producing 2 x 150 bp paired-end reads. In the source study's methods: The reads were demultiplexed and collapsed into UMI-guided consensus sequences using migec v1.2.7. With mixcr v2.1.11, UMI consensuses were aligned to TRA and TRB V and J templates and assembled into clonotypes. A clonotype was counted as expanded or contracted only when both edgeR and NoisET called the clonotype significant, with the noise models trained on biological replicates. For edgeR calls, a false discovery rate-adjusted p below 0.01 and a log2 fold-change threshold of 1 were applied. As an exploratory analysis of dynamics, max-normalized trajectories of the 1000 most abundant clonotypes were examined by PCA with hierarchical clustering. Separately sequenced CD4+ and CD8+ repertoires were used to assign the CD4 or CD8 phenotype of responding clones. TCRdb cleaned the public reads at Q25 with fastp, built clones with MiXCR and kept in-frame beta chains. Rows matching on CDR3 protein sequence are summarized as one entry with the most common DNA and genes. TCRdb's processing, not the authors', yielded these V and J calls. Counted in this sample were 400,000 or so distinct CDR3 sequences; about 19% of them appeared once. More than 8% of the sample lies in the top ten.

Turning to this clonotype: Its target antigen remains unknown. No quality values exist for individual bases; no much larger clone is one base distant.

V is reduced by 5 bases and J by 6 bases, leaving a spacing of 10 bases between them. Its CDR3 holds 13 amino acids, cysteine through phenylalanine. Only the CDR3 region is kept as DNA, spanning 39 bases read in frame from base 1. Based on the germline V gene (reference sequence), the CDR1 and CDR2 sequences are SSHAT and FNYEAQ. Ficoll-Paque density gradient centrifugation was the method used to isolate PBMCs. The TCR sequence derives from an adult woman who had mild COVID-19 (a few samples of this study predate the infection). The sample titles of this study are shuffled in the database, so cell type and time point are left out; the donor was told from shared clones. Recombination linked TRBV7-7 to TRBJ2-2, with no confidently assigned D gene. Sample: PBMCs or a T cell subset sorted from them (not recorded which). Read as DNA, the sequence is TGTGCCAGCAGCCGCGATCCTGCCGGGGAGCTGTTTTTT. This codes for CASSRDPAGELFF.